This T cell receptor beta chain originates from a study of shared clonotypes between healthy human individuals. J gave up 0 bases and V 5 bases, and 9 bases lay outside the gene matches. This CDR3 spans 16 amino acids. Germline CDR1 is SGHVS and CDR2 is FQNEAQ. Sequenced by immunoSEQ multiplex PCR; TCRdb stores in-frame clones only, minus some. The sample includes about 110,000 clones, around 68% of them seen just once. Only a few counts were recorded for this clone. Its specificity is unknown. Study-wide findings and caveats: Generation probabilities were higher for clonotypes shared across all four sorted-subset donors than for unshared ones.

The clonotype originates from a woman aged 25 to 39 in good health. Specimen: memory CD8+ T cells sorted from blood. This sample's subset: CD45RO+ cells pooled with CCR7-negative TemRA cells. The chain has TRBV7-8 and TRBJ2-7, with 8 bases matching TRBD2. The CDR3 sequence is CASSQLSGASSYEQYF. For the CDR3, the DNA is TGTGCCAGCAGCCAACTTAGCGGGGCGAGCTCCTACGAGCAGTACTTC.